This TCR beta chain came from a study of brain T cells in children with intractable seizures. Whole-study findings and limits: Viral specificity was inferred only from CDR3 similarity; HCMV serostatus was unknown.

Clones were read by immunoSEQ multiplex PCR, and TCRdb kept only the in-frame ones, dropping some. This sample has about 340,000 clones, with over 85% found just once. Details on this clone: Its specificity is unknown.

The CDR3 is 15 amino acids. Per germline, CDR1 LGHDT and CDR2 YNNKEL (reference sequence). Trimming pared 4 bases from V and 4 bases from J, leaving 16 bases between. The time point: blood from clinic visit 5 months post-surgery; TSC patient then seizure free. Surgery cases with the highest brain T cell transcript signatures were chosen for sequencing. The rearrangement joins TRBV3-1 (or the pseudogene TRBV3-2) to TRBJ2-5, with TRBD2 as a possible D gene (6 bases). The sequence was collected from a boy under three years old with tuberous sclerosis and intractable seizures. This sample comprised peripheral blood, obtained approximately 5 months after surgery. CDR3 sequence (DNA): TGTGCCAGCAGCCCGCGTGCGGGGCTCCGAGAGACCCAGTACTTC. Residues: CASSPRAGLRETQYF.